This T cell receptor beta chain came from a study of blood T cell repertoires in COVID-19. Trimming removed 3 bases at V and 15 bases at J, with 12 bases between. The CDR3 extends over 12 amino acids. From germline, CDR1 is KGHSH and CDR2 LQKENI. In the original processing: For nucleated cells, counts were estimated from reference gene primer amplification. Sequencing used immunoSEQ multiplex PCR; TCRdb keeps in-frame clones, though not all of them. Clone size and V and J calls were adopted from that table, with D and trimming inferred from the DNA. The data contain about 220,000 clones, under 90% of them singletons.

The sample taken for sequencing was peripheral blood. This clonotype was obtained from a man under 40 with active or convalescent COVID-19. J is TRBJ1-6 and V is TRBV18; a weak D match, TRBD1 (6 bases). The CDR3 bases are TGTGCCAGCTCACCGAGGACAGAGGTCCTCCACTTT. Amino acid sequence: CASSPRTEVLHF.